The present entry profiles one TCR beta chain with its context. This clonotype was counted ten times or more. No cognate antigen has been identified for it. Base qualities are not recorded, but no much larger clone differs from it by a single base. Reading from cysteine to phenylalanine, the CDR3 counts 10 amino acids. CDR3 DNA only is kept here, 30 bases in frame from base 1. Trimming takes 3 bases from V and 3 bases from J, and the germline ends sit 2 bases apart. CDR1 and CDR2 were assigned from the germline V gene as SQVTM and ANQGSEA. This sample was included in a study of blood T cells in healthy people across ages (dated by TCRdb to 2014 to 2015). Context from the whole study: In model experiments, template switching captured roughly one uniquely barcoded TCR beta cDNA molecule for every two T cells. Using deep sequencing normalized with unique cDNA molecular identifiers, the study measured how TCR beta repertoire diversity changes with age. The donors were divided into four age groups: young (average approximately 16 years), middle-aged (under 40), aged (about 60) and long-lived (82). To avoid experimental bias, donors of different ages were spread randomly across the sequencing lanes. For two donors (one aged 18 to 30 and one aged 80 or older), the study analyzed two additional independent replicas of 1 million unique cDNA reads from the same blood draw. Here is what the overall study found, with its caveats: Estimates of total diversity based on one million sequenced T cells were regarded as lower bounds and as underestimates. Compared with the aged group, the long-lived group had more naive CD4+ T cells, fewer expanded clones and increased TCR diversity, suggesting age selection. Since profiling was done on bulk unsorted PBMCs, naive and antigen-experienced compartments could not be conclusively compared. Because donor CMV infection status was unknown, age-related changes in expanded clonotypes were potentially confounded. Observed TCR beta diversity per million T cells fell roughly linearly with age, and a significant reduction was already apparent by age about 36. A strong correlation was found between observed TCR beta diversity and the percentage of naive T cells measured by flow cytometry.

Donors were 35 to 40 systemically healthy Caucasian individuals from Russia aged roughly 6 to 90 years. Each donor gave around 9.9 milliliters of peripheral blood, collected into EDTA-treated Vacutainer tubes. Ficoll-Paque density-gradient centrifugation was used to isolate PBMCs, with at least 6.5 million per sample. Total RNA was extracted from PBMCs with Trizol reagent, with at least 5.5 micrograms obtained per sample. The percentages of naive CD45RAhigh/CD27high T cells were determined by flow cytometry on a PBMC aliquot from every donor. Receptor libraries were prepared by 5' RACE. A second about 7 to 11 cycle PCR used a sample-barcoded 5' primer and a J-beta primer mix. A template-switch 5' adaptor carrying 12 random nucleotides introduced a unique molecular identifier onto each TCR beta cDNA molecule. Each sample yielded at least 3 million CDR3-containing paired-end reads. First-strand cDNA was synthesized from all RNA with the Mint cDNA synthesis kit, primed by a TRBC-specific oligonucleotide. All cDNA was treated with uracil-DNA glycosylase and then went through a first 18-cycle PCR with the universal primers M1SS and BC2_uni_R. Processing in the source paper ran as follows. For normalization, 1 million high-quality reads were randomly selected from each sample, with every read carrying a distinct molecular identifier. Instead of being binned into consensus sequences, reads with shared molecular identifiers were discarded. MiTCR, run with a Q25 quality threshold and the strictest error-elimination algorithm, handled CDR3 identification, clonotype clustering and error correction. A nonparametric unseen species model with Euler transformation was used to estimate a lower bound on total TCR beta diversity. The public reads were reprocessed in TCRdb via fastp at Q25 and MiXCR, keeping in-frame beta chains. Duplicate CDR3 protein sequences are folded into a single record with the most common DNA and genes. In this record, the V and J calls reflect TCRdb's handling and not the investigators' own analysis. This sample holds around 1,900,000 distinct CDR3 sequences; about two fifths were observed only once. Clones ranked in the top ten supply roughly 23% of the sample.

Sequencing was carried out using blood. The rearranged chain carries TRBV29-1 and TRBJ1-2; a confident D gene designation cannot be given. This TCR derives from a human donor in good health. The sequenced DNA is TGCAGCGTTGAGTACTATGGCTACACCTTC. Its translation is CSVEYYGYTF. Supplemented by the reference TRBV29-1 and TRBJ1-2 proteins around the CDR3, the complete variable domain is SAVISQKPSRDICQRGTSLTIQCQVDSQVTMMFWYRQQPGQSLTLIATANQGSEATYESGFVIDKFPISRPNLTFSTLTVSNMSPEDSSIYLCSVEYYGYTFGSGTRLTVV.